This TCR beta chain appears in the sequencing data of a study of blood T cells in healthy people across ages. This CDR3 has 16 amino acids. The ends lost 6 bases at V and 0 bases at J; junction bases unmatched: 5. Germline V CDR1 and CDR2: ENHRY, SYGVKD. Notes on the study in general: Diversity of TCR beta per million T cells declined in a roughly linear way with age. The percentage of naive T cells correlated strongly with TCR beta diversity.

Together with a sample-barcoded 5' primer, a J-beta primer mix was included in a second PCR lasting about 7 to 12 cycles. Each cDNA molecule was tagged by a template-switch adaptor that had 12 random nucleotides. In TCRdb, the 5' RACE reads were re-called with MiXCR into one record per CDR3 protein. Among roughly 720,000 distinct CDR3 sequences listed, 40% to 65% were seen once. This clonotype was detected a few times. As yet, its antigen is unknown. The TCR sequence derives from an elderly man in good health. The sample comprised blood. The J gene is TRBJ2-3, the V gene TRBV10-3; 11 bases are a match to TRBD2. CDR3 DNA: TGTGCCATCAGAGAGACTAGCGGGGCGAGCACAGATACGCAGTATTTT. Its translation is CAIRETSGASTDTQYF.